This passage covers 4 T cell receptor beta chains from one sample sequenced in a study of control samples from healthy donors and cancer patients. Produced via immunoSEQ multiplex PCR; TCRdb's table is partial and in-frame only. The table records about 120,000 clones, around 87% of them present only once. The sample consisted of blood. The origin of the receptors is a man in his fifties or sixties in good health.

The DNA for the CDR3 is TGCGCCAGCAGCTTGGGCGGCAGGGTGATATACGAGCAGTACTTC. Its translation is CASSLGGRVIYEQYF. The chain uses TRBV5-1 and TRBJ2-7, with a possible D match to TRBD1 (5 bases). Trimming stripped 0 bases from V and 4 bases from J, with 14 bases between. Germline-derived CDR1 and CDR2 are SGHRS and YFSETQ. The CDR3 runs 15 residues.

The V and J genes are TRBV7-8 and TRBJ2-3; 13 bases are a match to TRBD2. V dropped 1 base and J dropped 6; count of bases not matched to a gene: 1. Germline values: CDR1 SGHVS, CDR2 FQNEAQ. The CDR3 spans 15 residues. CDR3 coding DNA: TGTGCCAGCAGCTTAGTGACTAGCGGGGGGGATACGCAGTATTTT. Protein sequence: CASSLVTSGGDTQYF.

The V and J genes are TRBV3-1 (or the pseudogene TRBV3-2) and TRBJ2-3; 8 bases align to TRBD2. Losses at the gene ends were 6 bases for V and 3 bases for J; bases not matched to a gene: 5. Germline CDR1 and CDR2: LGHDT and YNNKEL (reference sequence). This CDR3 is built from 14 residues. CDR3 coding DNA: TGTGCCAGCAGTTTCAGCGGGGGTACAGATACGCAGTATTTT. It encodes CASSFSGGTDTQYF.

The chain is built from TRBV6-2 or TRBV6-3 and TRBJ1-2, with 7 bases aligning to TRBD1. The CDR3 covers 13 residues. The J segment lost 8 bases and the V segment lost 2 bases, leaving 5 bases of the junction unmatched. Germline CDR1 is MNHEY and CDR2 is SVGEGT. The CDR3 DNA reads TGTGCCAGCAGTTACGGGACAGCTGTCGGCTACACCTTC. Its protein product is CASSYGTAVGYTF.